Detailed here is one T cell receptor beta chain. Its target is not known. Using RNA transcripts as the source, TCR beta CDR3 regions were amplified. The HTBI primer set served for first-round RT-PCR of the TCR CDR3. TCRdb redid the calling of the multiplex PCR reads with MiXCR, one entry per CDR3 protein. This sample has over 500,000 distinct CDR3 sequences, with about 16% found just once. V dropped 6 bases and J dropped 0 bases, with 12 bases sitting between them. Germline V gene data show CDR1 as SQVTM and CDR2 as ANQGSEA. This CDR3 has 13 residues. The sample originates from a study of T cells in Graves' hyperthyroidism and ophthalmopathy. Study-wide results and caveats: Most clonotypes expanded in thyroid above 0.001 were likewise present in blood.

This chain joins TRBV29-1 and TRBJ2-7; D unresolved. Sequencing used blood. The sequence came from a woman aged 25 to 39 with Graves' ophthalmopathy. The CDR3 DNA reads TGCAGCGTCCTAGGACCCCCCTCCTACGAGCAGTACTTC. Encoded protein: CSVLGPPSYEQYF.